This passage covers 32 T cell receptor beta chains from one sample sequenced in a study of response to subunit inactivated influenza vaccine. MiXCR, run by TCRdb on the RT-PCR reads, gives a single entry per CDR3 protein. The table has approximately 500,000 distinct CDR3 sequences, under 25% seen once. These data also featured in a second study, about T cells expressing NK-cell markers. Per that study: In generating TCR beta cDNA, 5'RACE template switching with UMIs was used.

This specimen consisted of CD4+ T cells sorted from PBMCs, obtained about 12 days after vaccination. The receptors derive from a man aged 50-59 years who received an inactivated influenza vaccine.

The chain has TRBV4-3 and TRBJ2-2; the D gene is possibly TRBD1 (6 bases). Germline assignment: CDR1 LGHNA and CDR2 YSLEER. The CDR3 runs 16 residues. V shed 4 bases and J shed 4 bases, with 16 bases lying between them. The CDR3: CASSPQGFKITGELFF. The CDR3 DNA follows: TGCGCCAGCAGCCCCCAGGGGTTTAAAATCACCGGGGAGCTGTTTTTT.

This clonotype was detected ten times or more. The chain links TRBV4-2 to TRBJ1-4, with TRBD1 as a possible D gene (5 bases). Trimming left V 1 base short and J 7 bases short, with 13 bases between. CDR1 LGHNA and CDR2 YNFKEQ come from the germline V gene. This CDR3 is built from 15 residues. CDR3 in DNA: TGTGCCAGCAGCCAAGGGGACTCGGTCGGTGAAAAACTGTTTTTT. This gives the protein CASSQGDSVGEKLFF.

The table lists this clonotype with a few counts. The genes are TRBV20-1 and TRBJ1-1; tentative D call: TRBD1 (5 bases). This CDR3 contains 15 residues. CDR1 and CDR2 from the germline V gene are DFQATT and SNEGSKA (reference sequence). Deletions cut 1 base from V and 0 bases from J, with 12 bases between. In DNA, the CDR3 is TGCAGTGCTAGAGTTCTCAGGGAGATGAACACTGAAGCTTTCTTT. Amino acids: CSARVLREMNTEAFF.

This clonotype has ten or more counts. The rearrangement links TRBV4-2 to TRBJ2-5; D is unresolved. Per germline, CDR1 LGHNA and CDR2 YNFKEQ. This CDR3 region has 12 residues. The V and J ends lost 0 bases and 5 bases respectively, with 4 bases between them. The CDR3 here is CASSQDSETQYF. The CDR3, as DNA: TGTGCCAGCAGCCAAGATTCGGAGACCCAGTACTTC.

The genes are TRBV12-3 or TRBV12-4 and TRBJ2-2; D possibly matches TRBD1 or TRBD2 (6 bases each). Trimming cost V 5 bases and J 7 bases, with 17 bases left between them. This CDR3 spans 15 amino acids. The CDR3 coding sequence is TGTGCCAGCAGTGCGGGACAACCTTTGTTCGGGGAGCTGTTTTTT. Translation gives CASSAGQPLFGELFF.

The CDR3 reads CASSADRDTEQFF. The CDR3 region has the DNA TGCGCCAGCAGCGCAGACAGGGACACTGAGCAGTTCTTC. V and J are TRBV5-1 and TRBJ2-1; 7 nucleotides agree with TRBD1. The CDR3 totals 13 residues. Germline V CDR1 and CDR2: SGHRS, YFSETQ. Losses at the gene ends were 4 bases for V and 9 bases for J; bases not matched to a gene: 7.

The sample holds a few counts of this clonotype. The genes are TRBV11-3 and TRBJ2-1; 14 bases map to TRBD2. The junction had 8 bases not matched to a gene; V was cut back by 5 bases and J by 8 bases. CDR1 SGHNT and CDR2 YENEEA come from the germline V gene. This CDR3 is 16 amino acids long. CDR3 bases: TGTGCCAGCAGCACCGGACTAGCGGGGGGCAGCGATGAGCAGTTCTTC. Its translation: CASSTGLAGGSDEQFF. Full variable domain (outside the CDR3, taken from reference TRBV11-3 and TRBJ2-1): EAGVVQSPRYKIIEKKQPVAFWCNPISGHNTLYWYLQNLGQGPELLIRYENEEAVDDSQLPKDRFSAERLKGVDSTLKIQPAELGDSAVYLCASSTGLAGGSDEQFFGPGTRLTVL.

The chain has TRBV3-1 and TRBJ1-1; D is undetermined. V lost 4 bases, J lost 6 bases, and 15 bases lay in between. The CDR3 length is 14 residues. From germline, CDR1 is LGHDT and CDR2 YNNKEL (reference sequence). This CDR3 reads CASSPRWRDAEAFF. The DNA for the CDR3 is TGTGCCAGCAGCCCCCGGTGGAGGGATGCTGAAGCTTTCTTT.

This rearrangement joins TRBV7-2 to TRBJ1-6; D call uncertain. V lost 0 bases to trimming and J lost 8 bases, with 14 bases between them. Germline lookup yields CDR1 SGHTA and CDR2 FQGNSA. This CDR3 spans 16 amino acids. The CDR3 spells CASSLAYVRLDSPLHF. The CDR3 DNA reads TGTGCCAGCAGCTTAGCATACGTACGGCTGGATTCACCCCTCCACTTT.

This chain joins TRBV20-1 and TRBJ1-6, with D possibly being TRBD1 (6 bases). Germline V gives CDR1 DFQATT, CDR2 SNEGSKA (reference sequence). This CDR3 has 15 residues. Between the trimmed V and J ends, which lost 0 bases and 10 bases, there was a span of 16 bases. This CDR3 is CSARDTGQTHSPLHF. The CDR3 DNA sequence: TGCAGTGCTAGAGATACCGGACAGACCCACTCACCCCTCCACTTT.

The CDR3 loop reads CASSSTSGGPRTGELFF. In DNA form, the CDR3 reads TGTGCCAGCAGTTCGACTAGCGGGGGGCCGAGGACCGGGGAGCTGTTTTTT. This sequence joins TRBV27 and TRBJ2-2; 13 positions match TRBD2. J was trimmed by 5 bases and V by 4 bases; bases with no gene match: 7. The CDR3 has 17 residues. Germline V lookup: CDR1 MNHEY, CDR2 SMNVEV (reference sequence).

The chain has TRBV28 and TRBJ1-5; D ambiguous. Trimming took off 2 bases at V and 11 bases at J, with 16 bases between the two ends. This CDR3 region has 14 residues. Germline CDR1 MDHEN, CDR2 SYDVKM. CDR3 bases: TGTGCCAGCAGTTTAATATATAGGCCCACGGCCCAGCATTTT. It codes for CASSLIYRPTAQHF.

This clonotype was seen repeatedly, ten times or more. The rearrangement links TRBV24-1 to TRBJ2-3; D might be TRBD1 (5 bases). Germline V gene sequence: CDR1 KGHDR, CDR2 SFDVKD. The V and J ends lost 1 base and 2 bases respectively, with 9 bases between them. CDR3 length: 15 residues. The CDR3 DNA reads as TGTGCCACCAGTGATTTCGACAGAGACACAGATACGCAGTATTTT. Its translation: CATSDFDRDTDTQYF.

This clonotype has just a few counts. The chain recombines TRBV28 with TRBJ2-1; 10 bases map to TRBD2. This CDR3 is built from 21 residues. Trimming at V came to 0 bases and at J to 0 bases, leaving 14 bases not matched to a gene. Germline assignment: CDR1 MDHEN and CDR2 SYDVKM. As DNA, the CDR3 is TGTGCCAGCAGTTTATGGGGGTTCGGACTAGCGGCCCCGTCCTCCTACAATGAGCAGTTCTTC. It yields the protein CASSLWGFGLAAPSSYNEQFF.

The table lists this clonotype with a few counts. The chain uses TRBV7-2 and TRBJ2-5; D may be TRBD2 (5 bases). CDR3 length equals 16 residues. V lost 3 bases and J lost 3, with 17 bases in between. CDR1 and CDR2 from the germline V gene are SGHTA and FQGNSA. CDR3 nucleotide sequence: TGTGCCAGCAGCTTGGAGTTCGGTTGGCGGGAAGAGACCCAGTACTTC. Residues: CASSLEFGWREETQYF. The whole variable domain, filled in from reference TRBV7-2 and TRBJ2-5, reads GAGVSQSPSNKVTEKGKDVELRCDPISGHTALYWYRQSLGQGLEFLIYFQGNSAPDKSGLPSDRFSAERTGGSVSTLTIQRTQQEDSAVYLCASSLEFGWREETQYFGPGTRLLVL.

This clonotype was seen a few times. The rearrangement joins TRBV5-6 to TRBJ2-7; 7 bases agree with TRBD1. This CDR3 region has 14 residues. Trimming removed 5 bases from V and 3 bases from J; junction bases left unmatched: 8. CDR1 is SGHDT and CDR2 is YYEEEE in the germline V gene. CDR3 coding DNA: TGTGCCAGCAGTCTCCGGGACAGTTACTACGAGCAGTACTTC. Its translation is CASSLRDSYYEQYF.

This clonotype has just a few counts. This chain connects TRBV5-8 to TRBJ2-3, with D possibly TRBD2 on 7 matching bases. The CDR3 is 16 residues long. Germline CDR1 and CDR2: SGHTS and YDEGEE. V lost 4 bases and J lost 4, with 19 bases in between. In DNA, the CDR3 is TGTGCCAGCAGCACCCCTAGGGGGGGAGGACCAGATACGCAGTATTTT. Protein product: CASSTPRGGGPDTQYF.

The chain uses TRBV7-8 and TRBJ1-5; 7 nucleotides agree with TRBD1. CDR3 size: 16 residues. Trimming at V came to 4 bases and at J to 9 bases, leaving 15 bases not matched to a gene. Germline V lookup: CDR1 SGHVS, CDR2 FQNEAQ. The CDR3 protein is CASSSTGTVGLGPQHF. As DNA, the CDR3 is TGTGCCAGCAGCTCGACCGGGACAGTGGGATTGGGGCCCCAGCATTTT.

The gene calls are TRBV20-1 and TRBJ2-6; D is unclear. CDR3 length: 17 amino acids. With 4 bases removed from V and 4 bases from J, the gap between germline ends came to 20 bases. Per the germline V gene, CDR1 is DFQATT and CDR2 is SNEGSKA (reference sequence). The CDR3 DNA reads as TGCAGTGCTACATACGGCCTTGGTCTCTCGGGGGCCAACGTCCTGACTTTC. It codes for CSATYGLGLSGANVLTF.

This clonotype was seen more than once but under ten times. This rearrangement joins TRBV6-2 or TRBV6-3 to TRBJ2-1; the D gene is possibly TRBD2 (5 bases). The V and J ends lost 0 bases and 7 bases respectively, with 16 bases between them. Germline lookup yields CDR1 MNHEY and CDR2 SVGEGT. This CDR3 comprises 16 residues. In DNA form, the CDR3 reads TGTGCCAGCAGTTACTCGAGCCATCTAACTAGTAATGAGCAGTTCTTC. Its protein is CASSYSSHLTSNEQFF.

This clonotype was observed a handful of times. This chain's CDR3 is CASVLTGGVHEQYF. CDR3 nucleotide sequence: TGTGCCAGCGTATTGACAGGGGGGGTCCACGAGCAGTACTTC. V usage is TRBV28 and J usage is TRBJ2-7; 9 nucleotides agree with TRBD1. CDR1 and CDR2 (germline): MDHEN, SYDVKM. The CDR3 loop spans 14 amino acids. After removal of 8 bases from V and 5 bases from J, the junction contained 10 bases not matched to a gene.

The V and J genes are TRBV20-1 and TRBJ2-1; either TRBD1 or TRBD2 may supply D (5 bases each). The germline V gene encodes CDR1 DFQATT and CDR2 SNEGSKA (reference sequence). This CDR3 has 12 amino acids. Trimming cost V 5 bases and J 13 bases, with 18 bases left between them. The CDR3 DNA follows: TGCAGTGCTCATGATTCGGGGACCTACCAGTTCTTC. Amino acids: CSAHDSGTYQFF.

This chain connects TRBV20-1 to TRBJ2-3, with TRBD2 matching 13 bases. Looked up from germline, CDR1 is DFQATT and CDR2 is SNEGSKA (reference sequence). Losses at the gene ends were 3 bases for V and 3 bases for J; bases not matched to a gene: 3. This CDR3 is 15 amino acids long. The chain's CDR3 is CSASGTSGVTDTQYF. The CDR3 bases are TGCAGTGCTAGCGGGACTAGCGGGGTTACAGATACGCAGTATTTT.

The rearrangement joins TRBV20-1 to TRBJ1-4; D remains ambiguous. Germline lookup yields CDR1 DFQATT and CDR2 SNEGSKA (reference sequence). V dropped 6 bases and J dropped 8 bases, with 13 bases sitting between them. There are 12 residues in the CDR3. The CDR3 sequence: CSARGATEKLFF. The DNA of the CDR3 is TGCAGTGCGCGCGGCGCGACGGAAAAACTGTTTTTT.

J is TRBJ2-2 and V is TRBV7-6, with D tentatively TRBD1 (6 bases). The CDR3 extends over 15 amino acids. Looked up from germline, CDR1 is SGHVS and CDR2 is FNYEAQ. Trimming shortened V by 1 base and J by 2 bases, and 8 bases separated the two germline ends. Here the CDR3 reads CASSLVRGNTGELFF. The CDR3 nucleotides read TGTGCCAGCAGCTTAGTCAGGGGAAACACCGGGGAGCTGTTTTTT.

This clonotype was seen a handful of times. The V call is TRBV2, the J call TRBJ2-1, with 10 nucleotides matching TRBD2. This CDR3 has 16 residues. Trimming cost V 6 bases and J 8 bases; bases outside gene matches: 13. Per germline, CDR1 SNHLY and CDR2 FYNNEI. CDR3 DNA: TGTGCCAGCAGACCCCCTAGCGGGAGAGGGTACGATGAGCAGTTCTTC. Translating gives CASRPPSGRGYDEQFF. Full variable domain (missing parts from reference TRBV2 and TRBJ2-1): EPEVTQTPSHQVTQMGQEVILRCVPISNHLYFYWYRQILGQKVEFLVSFYNNEISEKSEIFDDQFSVERPDGSNFTLKIRSTKLEDSAMYFCASRPPSGRGYDEQFFGPGTRLTVL.

The V call is TRBV6-1, the J call TRBJ2-1; the match to TRBD2 covers 11 bases. Germline lookup yields CDR1 MNHNS and CDR2 SASEGT. The length of the CDR3 is 14 residues. The J segment lost 3 bases and the V segment lost 7 bases, leaving 2 bases of the junction unmatched. CDR3: CASILAGDYNEQFF. The CDR3 nucleotides are TGTGCCAGCATACTAGCGGGGGACTACAATGAGCAGTTCTTC.

The chain combines TRBV5-1 with TRBJ2-2; 10 bases line up with TRBD2. Germline V gene sequence: CDR1 SGHRS, CDR2 YFSETQ. The CDR3 runs 15 residues. J lost 7 bases, V lost 5 bases, and 8 bases had no gene match. CDR3 protein: CASRELAGMSGELFF. In DNA, the CDR3 is TGCGCCAGCAGAGAACTAGCGGGGATGAGCGGGGAGCTGTTTTTT.

This clonotype was observed a handful of times. The chain has TRBV6-5 and TRBJ1-2; tentatively, D is TRBD1 (6 bases). The CDR3 runs to 16 residues. Germline CDR1 is MNHEY and CDR2 is SVGAGI. V was pared by 2 bases and J by 6 bases, with 19 bases between. CDR3 sequence (DNA): TGTGCCAGCAGTTACGGCTCTGCGGGGGGCCTAGATGGCTACACCTTC. Protein sequence: CASSYGSAGGLDGYTF.

In its sample, this clonotype was seen a few times. J is TRBJ2-2 and V is TRBV11-2; D tentatively fits TRBD1 or TRBD2 (6 bases each). There are 17 residues in the CDR3. The V end was cut by 4 bases, the J end by 0 bases, with 15 bases between. CDR1 is SGHAT and CDR2 is FQNNGV in the germline V gene. CDR3 DNA: TGTGCCAGCAGCTCCACTTCGGGGGCCACGAACACCGGGGAGCTGTTTTTT. The encoded protein is CASSSTSGATNTGELFF. The full variable domain, its missing parts supplied by reference TRBV11-2 and TRBJ2-2, is EAGVAQSPRYKIIEKRQSVAFWCNPISGHATLYWYQQILGQGPKLLIQFQNNGVVDDSQLPKDRFSAERLKGVDSTLKIQPAKLEDSAVYLCASSSTSGATNTGELFFGEGSRLTVL.

The J gene is TRBJ2-1, the V gene TRBV20-1; D gene ambiguous. Trimming left V 6 bases short and J 7 bases short, with 7 bases between. Germline values: CDR1 DFQATT, CDR2 SNEGSKA (reference sequence). The CDR3 sequence is 10 residues long. CDR3 protein: CSAASNEQFF. The CDR3 DNA sequence: TGCAGTGCCGCGTCTAATGAGCAGTTCTTC.

A few counts support this clonotype. J is TRBJ2-7 and V is TRBV3-1; D gene unclear. This CDR3 region has 14 residues. Germline assignment: CDR1 LGHDT and CDR2 YNNKEL (reference sequence). Trimming took off 1 base at V and 0 bases at J, with 7 bases between the two ends. CDR3 sequence: CASSQGPLSYEQYF. The CDR3 nucleotides read TGTGCCAGCAGCCAAGGCCCCCTCTCCTACGAGCAGTACTTC.